The clone carrying this TCR beta chain was recorded a few times. The antigen is not known. This record belongs to a study of beta chain features in type 1 diabetes. General study findings and limits: Shorter templates might be favored by PCR, equally in patients and controls.

CDR1 and CDR2 from the germline V gene are SGHDN and FVKESK. The CDR3 spans 12 residues. V shed 0 bases and J 12 bases; nucleotides not matched to a gene: 5. Every donor provided one heparinised blood draw, which averaged approximately 120 mL. The authors sorted CD4+ naive, central memory, regulatory and stem cell-like memory cells via CD45RO/CCR7/CD25/CD127/CD95/CD27. Since all of the isolated RNA was reverse transcribed, expressed TCRB transcripts were what got sequenced. Sequenced by immunoSEQ multiplex PCR; TCRdb stores in-frame clones only, minus some. The table includes about 240,000 clones, 27% detected once.

The sequencing input was central memory CD4+ T cells from blood. The chain recombines TRBV14 with TRBJ2-7; 7 bases line up with TRBD1. The sequence derives from a man in his thirties or forties in good health. CDR3 DNA: TGTGCCAGCAGCCAAGAAGTCGGGACAGCGTACTTC. Its protein is CASSQEVGTAYF.